Shown below are 11 T cell receptor beta chains from a single sample sequenced in a study of T cells after yellow fever vaccination (dated by TCRdb to between 2019 and 2020). The treatment or condition label, read with the paper, signifies: live attenuated yellow fever vaccine strain. Library creation used 5' RACE. Data came from an Illumina HiSeq 2500. Using fastp trimming at Q25 and MiXCR clonotype assembly, TCRdb reanalyzed the public sequencing data and kept in-frame beta chains. Each entry merges the rows of one CDR3 protein and shows their most common DNA and genes. The sample has about 320,000 distinct CDR3 sequences on record, roughly 7% of them singletons. Roughly a sixth of the sample comes from the top ten. Sequencing used PBMCs, obtained about 41 days after the first yellow fever vaccination. The receptors were sampled from a man in his late teens or twenties who received the YFV17D yellow fever vaccine.

This clonotype was picked up a small number of times. CDR3 sequence (DNA): TGTGCCAGCAGTTTGACGTCTAACTATGGCTACACCTTC. Translation gives CASSLTSNYGYTF. The genes are TRBV12-3 or TRBV12-4 and TRBJ1-2; no firm D call. The length of the CDR3 is 13 residues. The V end was cut by 3 bases, the J end by 0 bases, with 5 bases between.

This clonotype was found a few times. The chain couples TRBV18 to TRBJ2-1; no clear D. Germline CDR1 KGHSH, CDR2 LQKENI. Trimming left V 5 bases short and J 0 bases short, with 8 bases between. This CDR3 is built from 14 residues. This CDR3 is CASSSLNSYNEQFF. The CDR3 region has the DNA TGTGCCAGCTCATCTCTAAACTCCTACAATGAGCAGTTCTTC.

This clonotype was counted at least ten times. The chain employs TRBV5-1 and TRBJ2-1, with a possible D match to TRBD2 (6 bases). Germline V gene data show CDR1 as SGHRS and CDR2 as YFSETQ. The V end was cut by 0 bases, the J end by 10 bases, with 14 bases between. This CDR3 contains 14 residues. The CDR3 bases are TGCGCCAGCAGCTTGGGACGACTAGTCCCCGAGCAGTTCTTC. This sequence encodes CASSLGRLVPEQFF.

The J gene is TRBJ1-6, the V gene TRBV5-1, with 9 nucleotides matching TRBD1. Germline V gene lookup returns CDR1 SGHRS and CDR2 YFSETQ. CDR3 size: 16 residues. V shed 4 bases and J 7 bases; nucleotides not matched to a gene: 9. CDR3 protein: CASSPGTGLANSPLHF. Written as DNA, the CDR3 is TGCGCCAGCAGCCCCGGGACAGGGCTAGCGAATTCACCCCTCCACTTT.

This clonotype was observed a few times. J is TRBJ2-5 and V is TRBV7-8; the D call may be TRBD1 or TRBD2 (5 bases each). The CDR3 runs 15 residues. The germline V and J ends were trimmed by 4 bases and 5 bases, with 17 bases remaining between them. CDR1 SGHVS and CDR2 FQNEAQ come from the germline V gene. The CDR3 nucleotides are TGTGCCAGCAGCTCACAGGACGGGGTGGGTGAGACCCAGTACTTC. This sequence encodes CASSSQDGVGETQYF. The variable domain in full, completed from reference TRBV7-8 and TRBJ2-5, reads GAGVSQSPRYKVAKRGQDVALRCDPISGHVSLFWYQQALGQGPEFLTYFQNEAQLDKSGLPSDRFFAERPEGSVSTLKIQRTQQEDSAVYLCASSSQDGVGETQYFGPGTRLLVL.

This clonotype was counted a few times. The chain is built from TRBV10-3 and TRBJ2-5, with D possibly matching TRBD1 (6 bases). CDR1 is ENHRY, CDR2 SYGVKD, per germline. Trimming cost V 6 bases and J 3 bases, with 11 bases left between them. The CDR3 has 13 residues. This CDR3 is CAISPRTEETQYF. Written as DNA, the CDR3 is TGTGCCATCAGCCCCCGGACAGAAGAGACCCAGTACTTC.

This chain connects TRBV6-6 to TRBJ2-1; D is possibly TRBD2 (6 bases). Germline loops: CDR1 MNHNY, CDR2 SVGAGI (reference sequence). V was shortened by 5 bases and J by 9 bases, with 14 bases between the two germline ends. This CDR3 is built from 13 residues. CDR3 sequence reads: CASSPSRRGEQFF. The DNA of the CDR3 is TGTGCCAGCAGTCCCTCGCGGCGGGGTGAGCAGTTCTTC.

The V and J genes are TRBV6-5 and TRBJ2-6; no clear D. The V end was cut by 3 bases, the J end by 2 bases, with 11 bases between. Germline lookup yields CDR1 MNHEY and CDR2 SVGAGI. The CDR3 is made up of 16 amino acids. The CDR3 region is CASSYTPDPGANVLTF. The DNA of the CDR3 is TGTGCCAGCAGTTATACCCCGGACCCTGGGGCCAACGTCCTGACTTTC.

The rearrangement uses TRBV15 and TRBJ1-4; 7 bases match TRBD1. With 1 base clipped from V and 5 bases from J, the junction kept 1 base outside the gene matches. This CDR3 is built from 14 residues. Germline CDR1 and CDR2: LNHNV and YYDKDF (reference sequence). The CDR3 here is CATSRGTGNEKLFF. The CDR3, as DNA: TGTGCCACCAGCAGAGGGACAGGAAATGAAAAACTGTTTTTT. The full variable domain, in which reference TRBV15 and TRBJ1-4 provide the parts outside the CDR3, is DAMVIQNPRYQVTQFGKPVTLSCSQTLNHNVMYWYQQKSSQAPKLLFHYYDKDFNNEADTPDNFQSRRPNTSFCFLDIRSPGLGDTAMYLCATSRGTGNEKLFFGSGTQLSVL.

The chain has TRBV20-1 and TRBJ2-1, with TRBD2 as a possible D gene (6 bases). Looked up from germline, CDR1 is DFQATT and CDR2 is SNEGSKA (reference sequence). V lost 0 bases and J lost 4, with 13 bases in between. CDR3 length equals 15 residues. The DNA for the CDR3 is TGCAGTGCTAGAGAACGCCTAGCGCTTTACAATGAGCAGTTCTTC. This translates into CSARERLALYNEQFF.

The chain links TRBV5-6 to TRBJ2-2, with a weak D call TRBD2 (5 bases). Germline lookup yields CDR1 SGHDT and CDR2 YYEEEE. This CDR3 comprises 15 residues. V was clipped by 3 bases and J by 2 bases, with 11 bases between them. The CDR3 DNA is TGTGCCAGCAGCTCCGGACTGACTAACACCGGGGAGCTGTTTTTT. Its protein product is CASSSGLTNTGELFF.